This T cell receptor beta chain was profiled in a study of quantifying T cell responses using KT2 cells. Study summary: RNA was reverse transcribed with TCR alpha and beta constant-region primers.

In this sample, this clonotype turned up a few times. Each cDNA got a UMI-containing oligo ligated at its 3' end. The first PCR ran 3 to 5 cycles with an equimolar RC1.1 and RC1.2 beta primer mix. Starting with the second PCR, alpha and beta TCR chains went through separate processing. TCRdb reprocessed the UMI-ligation and nested PCR reads with MiXCR, giving one entry per CDR3 protein. The sample includes 39,000 or so distinct CDR3 sequences, over 15% of them seen just once. The CDR3 runs to 11 residues. Trimming cost V 2 bases and J 8 bases, with 4 bases left between them. The germline V gene has CDR1 ENHRY and CDR2 SYGVKD.

The sample was PBMCs spiked with cells of the T cell clone KT2. The TCR sequence derives from a human donor. The chain has TRBV10-3 and TRBJ2-1, with D hard to call. CDR3 amino acids: CAISEMDEQFF. CDR3 bases: TGTGCCATCAGTGAGATGGATGAGCAGTTCTTC.